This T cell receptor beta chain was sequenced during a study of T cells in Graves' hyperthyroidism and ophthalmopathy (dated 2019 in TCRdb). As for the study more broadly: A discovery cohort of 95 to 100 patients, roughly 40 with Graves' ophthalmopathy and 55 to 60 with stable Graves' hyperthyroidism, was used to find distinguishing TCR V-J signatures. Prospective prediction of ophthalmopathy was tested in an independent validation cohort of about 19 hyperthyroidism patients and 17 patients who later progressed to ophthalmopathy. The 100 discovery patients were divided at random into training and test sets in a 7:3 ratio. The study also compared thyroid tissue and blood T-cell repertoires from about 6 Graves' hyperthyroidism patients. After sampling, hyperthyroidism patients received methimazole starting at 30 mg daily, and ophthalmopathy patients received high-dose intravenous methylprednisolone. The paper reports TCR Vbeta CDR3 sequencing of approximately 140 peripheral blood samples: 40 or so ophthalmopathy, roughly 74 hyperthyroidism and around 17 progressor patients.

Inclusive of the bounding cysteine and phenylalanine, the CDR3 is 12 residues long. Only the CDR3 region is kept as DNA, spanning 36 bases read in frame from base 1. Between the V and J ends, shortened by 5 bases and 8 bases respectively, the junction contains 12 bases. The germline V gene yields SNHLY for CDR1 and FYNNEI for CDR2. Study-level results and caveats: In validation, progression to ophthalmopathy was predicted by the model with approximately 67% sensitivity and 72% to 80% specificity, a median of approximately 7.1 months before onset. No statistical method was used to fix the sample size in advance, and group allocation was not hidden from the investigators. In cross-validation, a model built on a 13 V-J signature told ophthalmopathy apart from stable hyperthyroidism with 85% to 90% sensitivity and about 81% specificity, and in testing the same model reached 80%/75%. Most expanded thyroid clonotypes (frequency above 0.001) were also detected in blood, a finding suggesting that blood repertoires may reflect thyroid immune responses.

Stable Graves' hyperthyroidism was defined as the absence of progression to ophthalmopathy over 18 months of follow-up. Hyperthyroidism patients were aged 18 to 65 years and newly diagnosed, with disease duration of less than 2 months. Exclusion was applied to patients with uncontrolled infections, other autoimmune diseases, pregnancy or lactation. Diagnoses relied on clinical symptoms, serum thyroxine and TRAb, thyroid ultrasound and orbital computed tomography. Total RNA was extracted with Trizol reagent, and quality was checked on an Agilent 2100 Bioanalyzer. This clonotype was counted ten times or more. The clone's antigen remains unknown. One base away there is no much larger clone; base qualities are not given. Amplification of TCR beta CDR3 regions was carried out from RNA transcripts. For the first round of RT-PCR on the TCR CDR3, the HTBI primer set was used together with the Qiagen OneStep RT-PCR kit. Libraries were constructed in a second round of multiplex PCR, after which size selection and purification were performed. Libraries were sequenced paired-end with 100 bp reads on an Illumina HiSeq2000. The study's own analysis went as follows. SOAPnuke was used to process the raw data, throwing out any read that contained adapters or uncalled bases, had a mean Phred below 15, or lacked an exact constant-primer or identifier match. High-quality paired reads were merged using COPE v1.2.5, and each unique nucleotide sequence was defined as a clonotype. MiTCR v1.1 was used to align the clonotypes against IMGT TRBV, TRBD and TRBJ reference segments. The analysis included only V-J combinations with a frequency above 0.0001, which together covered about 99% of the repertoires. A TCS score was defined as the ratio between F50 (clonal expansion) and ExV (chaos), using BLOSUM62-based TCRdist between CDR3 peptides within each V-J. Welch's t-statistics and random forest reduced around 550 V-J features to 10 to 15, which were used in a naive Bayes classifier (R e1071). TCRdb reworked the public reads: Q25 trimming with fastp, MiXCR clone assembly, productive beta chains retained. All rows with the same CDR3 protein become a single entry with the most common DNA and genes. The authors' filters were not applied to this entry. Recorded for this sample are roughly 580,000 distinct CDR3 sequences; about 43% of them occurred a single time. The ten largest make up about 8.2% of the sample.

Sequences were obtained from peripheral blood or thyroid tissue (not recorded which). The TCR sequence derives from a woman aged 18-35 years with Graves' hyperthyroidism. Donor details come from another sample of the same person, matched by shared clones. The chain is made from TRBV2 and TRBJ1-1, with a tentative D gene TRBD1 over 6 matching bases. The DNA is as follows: TGTGCCAGCAGTCCACAGGGTTTAGAAGCTTTCTTT. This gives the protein CASSPQGLEAFF.